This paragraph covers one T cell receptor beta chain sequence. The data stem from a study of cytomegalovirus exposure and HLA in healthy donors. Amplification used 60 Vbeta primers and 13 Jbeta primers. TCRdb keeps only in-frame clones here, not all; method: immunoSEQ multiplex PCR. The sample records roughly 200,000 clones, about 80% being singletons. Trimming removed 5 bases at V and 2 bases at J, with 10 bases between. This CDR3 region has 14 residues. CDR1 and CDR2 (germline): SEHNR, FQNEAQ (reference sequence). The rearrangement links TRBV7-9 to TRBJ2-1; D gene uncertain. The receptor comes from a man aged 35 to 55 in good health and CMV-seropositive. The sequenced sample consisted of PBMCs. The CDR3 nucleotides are TGTGCCAGCAGCCTCAGTTCTCCCTACAATGAGCAGTTCTTC. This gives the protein CASSLSSPYNEQFF.